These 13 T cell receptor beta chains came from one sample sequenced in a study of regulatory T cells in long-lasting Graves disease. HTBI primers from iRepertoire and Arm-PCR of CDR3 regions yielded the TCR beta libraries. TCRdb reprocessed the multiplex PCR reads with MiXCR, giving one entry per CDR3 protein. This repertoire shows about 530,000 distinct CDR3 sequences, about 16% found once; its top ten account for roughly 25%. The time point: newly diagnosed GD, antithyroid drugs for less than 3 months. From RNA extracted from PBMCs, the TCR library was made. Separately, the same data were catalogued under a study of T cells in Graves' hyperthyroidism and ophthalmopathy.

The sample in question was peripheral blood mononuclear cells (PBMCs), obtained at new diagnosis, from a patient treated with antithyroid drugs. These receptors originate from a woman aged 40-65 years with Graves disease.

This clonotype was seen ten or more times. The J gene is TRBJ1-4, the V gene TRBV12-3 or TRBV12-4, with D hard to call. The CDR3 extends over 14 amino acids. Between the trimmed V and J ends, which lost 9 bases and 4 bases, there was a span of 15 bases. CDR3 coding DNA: TGTGCCAGTCGCGCCGGGGTCGTTAATGAAAAACTGTTTTTT. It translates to CASRAGVVNEKLFF.

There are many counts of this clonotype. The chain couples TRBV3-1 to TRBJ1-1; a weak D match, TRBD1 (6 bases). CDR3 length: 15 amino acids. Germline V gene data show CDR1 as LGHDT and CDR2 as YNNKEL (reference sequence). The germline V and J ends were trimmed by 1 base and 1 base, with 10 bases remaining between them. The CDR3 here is CASSQAGGQNTEAFF. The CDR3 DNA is TGTGCCAGCAGCCAAGCGGGGGGGCAGAACACTGAAGCTTTCTTT.

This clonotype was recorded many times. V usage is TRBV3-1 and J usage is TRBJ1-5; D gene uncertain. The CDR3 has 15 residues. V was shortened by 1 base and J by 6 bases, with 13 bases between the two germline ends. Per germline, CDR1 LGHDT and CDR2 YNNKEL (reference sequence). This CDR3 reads CASSQGPQGSQPQHF. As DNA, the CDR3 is TGTGCCAGCAGCCAAGGGCCTCAAGGGAGTCAGCCCCAGCATTTT.

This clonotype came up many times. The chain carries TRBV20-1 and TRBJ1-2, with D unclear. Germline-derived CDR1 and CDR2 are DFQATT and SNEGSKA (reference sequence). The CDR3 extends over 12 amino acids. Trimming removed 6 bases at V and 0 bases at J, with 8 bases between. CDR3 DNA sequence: TGCAGTGCCCTGAGTGCTAACTATGGCTACACCTTC. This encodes CSALSANYGYTF.

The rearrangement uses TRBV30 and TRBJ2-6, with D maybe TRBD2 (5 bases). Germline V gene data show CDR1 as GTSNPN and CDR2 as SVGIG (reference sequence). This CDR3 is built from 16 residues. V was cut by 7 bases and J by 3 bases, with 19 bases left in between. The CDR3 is CASRAWGEGGANVLTF. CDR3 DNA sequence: TGTGCCTCCCGGGCCTGGGGAGAGGGTGGGGCCAACGTCCTGACTTTC.

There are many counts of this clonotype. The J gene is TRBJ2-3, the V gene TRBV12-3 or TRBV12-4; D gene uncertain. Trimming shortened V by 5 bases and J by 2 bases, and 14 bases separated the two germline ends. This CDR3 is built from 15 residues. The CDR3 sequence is CASSPPAATTDTQYF. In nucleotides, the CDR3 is TGTGCCAGCAGTCCCCCGGCCGCAACCACAGATACGCAGTATTTT.

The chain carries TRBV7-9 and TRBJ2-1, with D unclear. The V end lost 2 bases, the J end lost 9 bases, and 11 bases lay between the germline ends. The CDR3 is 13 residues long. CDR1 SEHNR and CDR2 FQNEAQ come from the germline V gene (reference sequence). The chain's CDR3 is CASSLISTGEQFF. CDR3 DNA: TGTGCCAGCAGCTTAATAAGTACCGGTGAGCAGTTCTTC.

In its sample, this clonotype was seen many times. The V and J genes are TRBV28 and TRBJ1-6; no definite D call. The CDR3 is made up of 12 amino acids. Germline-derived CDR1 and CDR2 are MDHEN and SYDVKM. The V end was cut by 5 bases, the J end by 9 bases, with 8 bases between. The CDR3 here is CASSPTISPLHF. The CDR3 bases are TGTGCCAGCAGTCCAACGATTTCACCCCTCCACTTT.

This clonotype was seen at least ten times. The CDR3 sequence is CASSPGHNTEAFF. CDR3 DNA sequence: TGTGCCAGCAGCCCGGGGCATAACACTGAAGCTTTCTTT. V gene TRBV5-5 combines with J gene TRBJ1-1; D is possibly TRBD1 (5 bases). The length of the CDR3 is 13 residues. The germline V gene encodes CDR1 SGHKS and CDR2 YYEKEE (reference sequence). Trimming cost V 4 bases and J 2 bases, with 9 bases left between them.

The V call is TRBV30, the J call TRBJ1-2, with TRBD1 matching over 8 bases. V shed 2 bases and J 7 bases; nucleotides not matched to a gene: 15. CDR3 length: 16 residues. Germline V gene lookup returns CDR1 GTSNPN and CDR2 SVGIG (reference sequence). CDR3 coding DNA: TGTGCCTGGAGTCCTACAGGACAGGGCGAGGGTATTGGCTACACCTTC. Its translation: CAWSPTGQGEGIGYTF.

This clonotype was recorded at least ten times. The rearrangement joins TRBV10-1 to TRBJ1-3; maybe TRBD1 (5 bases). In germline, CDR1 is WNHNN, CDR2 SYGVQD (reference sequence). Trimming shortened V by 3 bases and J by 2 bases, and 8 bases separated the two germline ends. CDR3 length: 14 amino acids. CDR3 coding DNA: TGCGCCAGCAGTGACGGGGGACCTGGAAACACCATATATTTT. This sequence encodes CASSDGGPGNTIYF.

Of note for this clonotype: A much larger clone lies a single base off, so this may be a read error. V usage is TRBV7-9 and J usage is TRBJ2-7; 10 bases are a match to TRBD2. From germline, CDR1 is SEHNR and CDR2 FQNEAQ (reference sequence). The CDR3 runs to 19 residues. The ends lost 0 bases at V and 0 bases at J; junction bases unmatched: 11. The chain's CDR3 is CASSLALTSGVSSSYEQYF. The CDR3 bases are TGTGCCAGCAGCTTAGCTCTAACTAGCGGGGTTTCCAGCTCCTACGAGCAGTACTTC.

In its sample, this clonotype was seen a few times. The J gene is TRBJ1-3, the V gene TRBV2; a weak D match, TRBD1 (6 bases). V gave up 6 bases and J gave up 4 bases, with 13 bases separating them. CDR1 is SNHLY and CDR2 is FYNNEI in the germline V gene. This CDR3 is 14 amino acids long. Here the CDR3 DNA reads TGTGCCAGCAGGGCCACAGGGATGGGAAACACCATATATTTT. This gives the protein CASRATGMGNTIYF.